One sample yielded the 8 T cell receptor beta chains listed below, sequenced in a study of cytomegalovirus exposure and HLA in healthy donors. The method was immunoSEQ multiplex PCR; TCRdb's version includes in-frame clones alone and lacks a portion of them. This table has under 300,000 clones, approximately 86% appearing once. What was sequenced was PBMCs. The receptors originated from a young woman in good health and CMV-seronegative.

This clone was counted between two and nine times. J is TRBJ2-2 and V is TRBV6-4; 7 bases align to TRBD1. Trimming at V came to 3 bases and at J to 3 bases, leaving 1 base not matched to a gene. Germline values: CDR1 MRHNA, CDR2 SNTAGT. The CDR3 sequence is 14 residues long. The CDR3 region is CASSEDRDTGELFF. The CDR3, as DNA: TGTGCCAGCAGTGAAGACAGGGACACCGGGGAGCTGTTTTTT.

This rearrangement joins TRBV19 to TRBJ1-6; D unresolved. Per germline, CDR1 LNHDA and CDR2 SQIVND (reference sequence). V was cut by 4 bases and J by 3 bases, with 10 bases left in between. This CDR3 is built from 15 residues. The CDR3 sequence: CASSTTANYNSPLHF. The CDR3 bases are TGTGCCAGTAGTACCACAGCTAACTATAATTCACCCCTCCACTTT.

This clone showed up just a few times. The chain combines TRBV29-1 with TRBJ1-2, with 9 bases matching TRBD1. Germline V gene lookup returns CDR1 SQVTM and CDR2 ANQGSEA. The CDR3 extends over 12 amino acids. V dropped 3 bases and J dropped 7; count of bases not matched to a gene: 3. DNA of the CDR3: TGCAGCGTTGAGGGACAGGGCGTTGGCTACACCTTC. This encodes CSVEGQGVGYTF. The full variable domain, in which reference TRBV29-1 and TRBJ1-2 provide the parts outside the CDR3, is SAVISQKPSRDICQRGTSLTIQCQVDSQVTMMFWYRQQPGQSLTLIATANQGSEATYESGFVIDKFPISRPNLTFSTLTVSNMSPEDSSIYLCSVEGQGVGYTFGSGTRLTVV.

This clone has a single count. V usage is TRBV5-5 and J usage is TRBJ2-5, with D perhaps matching TRBD2 (5 bases). This CDR3 contains 15 residues. V was trimmed by 0 bases and J by 0 bases, leaving 9 bases between them. Germline CDR1 reads SGHKS; CDR2 reads YYEKEE (reference sequence). The CDR3: CASSLVGRNQETQYF. For the CDR3, the DNA is TGTGCCAGCAGCTTGGTGGGGAGAAACCAAGAGACCCAGTACTTC.

The chain employs TRBV6-5 and TRBJ2-7, with TRBD2 identical over 10 bases. Trimming removed 7 bases from V and 0 bases from J; junction bases left unmatched: 6. Germline-derived CDR1 and CDR2 are MNHEY and SVGAGI. This CDR3 has 15 residues. The CDR3 coding sequence is TGTGCCAGCACCCGAGCGGGAGGGAGCTCCTACGAGCAGTACTTC. Residues: CASTRAGGSSYEQYF.

The chain recombines TRBV10-1 with TRBJ2-7, with 7 nucleotides matching TRBD1. V lost 0 bases and J lost 0; bases outside the gene matches: 2. Germline V CDR1 and CDR2: WNHNN, SYGVQD (reference sequence). The CDR3 consists of 15 residues. The CDR3 is CASSESGQISYEQYF. Here the CDR3 DNA reads TGCGCCAGCAGTGAGTCGGGACAGATCTCCTACGAGCAGTACTTC.

The chain links TRBV25-1 to TRBJ1-2; 9 bases match TRBD1. J gave up 10 bases and V 4 bases, and 13 bases lay outside the gene matches. This CDR3 is built from 15 residues. The germline V gene encodes CDR1 MGHDK and CDR2 SYGVNS. CDR3 DNA sequence: TGTGCCAGCAGTGCACCTTGGGACAGGGATAAGCACTACACCTTC. This encodes CASSAPWDRDKHYTF.

The rearrangement links TRBV4-3 to TRBJ1-6; 8 bases match TRBD1. From germline, CDR1 is LGHNA and CDR2 YSLEER. The V gene end was trimmed by 2 bases and the J gene end by 7 bases; junction bases not matched to a gene: 13. CDR3 size: 18 residues. CDR3 nucleotide sequence: TGCGCCAGCAGCCAACTACAGACAGGGGTCATTGTGAATTCACCCCTCCACTTT. Its protein product is CASSQLQTGVIVNSPLHF.